This is a list of T cell receptor beta chains from one sample in a study of identical twins. TCRdb independently ran MiXCR on the 5' RACE reads; one entry per CDR3 protein. The profile shows around 680,000 distinct CDR3 sequences, 8.6% of them singletons. The data also belong to a second study, concerning yellow fever vaccine responses in identical twins.

Sequencing was done on a sample of PBMCs. Receptors originate from a woman younger than 30 in good health. The CDR3 runs from the conserved cysteine through the conserved F or W. Fields, in order: clone size, J gene, V gene, D gene, CDR3 DNA, CDR3 protein. A D gene is named only where the DNA matches it firmly. Expanded clones get a size class; other rows say once, few or many, or leave the size out.

- TRBJ2-7 TRBV6-5 - TGTGCCAGCAGTTACTTGCTTCCCGGTCCGGACGAGCAGTACTTC CASSYLLPGPDEQYF
many TRBJ2-3 TRBV12-3/TRBV12-4 - TGTGCCAGCAGATCTAGTCATACGCAGTATTTT CASRSSHTQYF
many TRBJ2-1 TRBV3-1 TRBD2 TGTGCCAGCAGCCCTTGGACTAGCGGGTCCTACAATGAGCAGTTCTTC CASSPWTSGSYNEQFF
few TRBJ1-1 TRBV9 - TGTGCCATCCTCCTCGACCCCAGACAGAACACTGAAGCTTTCTTT CAILLDPRQNTEAFF
- TRBJ2-4 TRBV20-1 TRBD2 TGCAGTGCAATACGACTAGCGGTTTCCAAAAACATTCAGTACTTC CSAIRLAVSKNIQYF
few TRBJ2-3 TRBV6-1 - TGTGCCAGCAGTCGGCCTCGAGGGGATACGCAGTATTTT CASSRPRGDTQYF
few TRBJ2-3 TRBV12-3/TRBV12-4 TRBD2 TGTGCCAGCAGTATACTAGCGGGGGTCCCAGATACGCAGTATTTT CASSILAGVPDTQYF
- TRBJ2-3 TRBV4-3 - TGCGCCAGCAGCCCGGAGGGGTTCTCAGATACGCAGTATTTT CASSPEGFSDTQYF
few TRBJ1-1 TRBV28 - TGTGCCGGCCAGAGGCAGGGGAACACTGAAGCTTTCTTT CAGQRQGNTEAFF
few TRBJ2-3 TRBV4-1 TRBD2 TGCGCCAGCAGCCAGGGCGGGGGGCGAGATACGCAGTATTTT CASSQGGGRDTQYF
- TRBJ2-1 TRBV4-3 - TGCGCCAGCAGCCAAGATGACGGAAATGAGCAGTTCTTC CASSQDDGNEQFF
few TRBJ2-3 TRBV10-3 TRBD2 TGTGCCATCAGTGAGTCGATTATCCTAGCGGGAGGGCCAGATACGCAGTATTTT CAISESIILAGGPDTQYF
few TRBJ2-2 TRBV6-7 - TGTGCCAGCAGTTACTCACCTAGGGAGGTCGGGGAGCTGTTTTTT CASSYSPREVGELFF
few TRBJ2-7 TRBV4-3 - TGCGCCAGCAGCCAACTAGGTGGCTCCTACGAGCAGTACTTC CASSQLGGSYEQYF
few TRBJ2-3 TRBV5-1 TRBD2 TGCGCCAGCGTTTGGCGGGAGGTGGCAGATACGCAGTATTTT CASVWREVADTQYF
many TRBJ1-5 TRBV28 TRBD1 TGTGCCAGCAGGGCTGGGACAGGTGAACAGCAGCCCCAGCATTTT CASRAGTGEQQPQHF
- TRBJ1-6 TRBV25-1 - TGTGCCAGCCGTCAGGGGAATAATTCACCCCTCCACTTT CASRQGNNSPLHF
few TRBJ1-2 TRBV5-1 - TGCGCCAGCAGCTTGGAAGGGAGGTCATCCTATGGCTACACCTTC CASSLEGRSSYGYTF
many TRBJ2-7 TRBV3-1 TRBD2 TGTGCCAGCAGCCGCGGGACTAGCATCTACGAGCAGTACTTC CASSRGTSIYEQYF
- TRBJ2-1 TRBV11-2 - TGTGCCAGCAGCCTCCGAAGAGAAGAGCAGTTCTTC CASSLRREEQFF
few TRBJ2-7 TRBV6-2/TRBV6-3 TRBD2 TGTGCCAGCAGGGGAACTAGGCTAGCGGAGACCTACGAGCAGTACTTC CASRGTRLAETYEQYF
- TRBJ2-5 TRBV7-2 TRBD1 TGTGCCAGCAGCTTCCGGACAGGGGCCGGGGAGACCCAGTACTTC CASSFRTGAGETQYF
- TRBJ1-5 TRBV6-2/TRBV6-3 TRBD1 TGTGCCAGCAGAGGGACAGGGGGCAGTCAGCCCCAGCATTTT CASRGTGGSQPQHF
- TRBJ2-7 TRBV20-1 TRBD1 TGCAGTGCTAGATCGGAAGGGGGCCCGTACGAGCAGTACTTC CSARSEGGPYEQYF
- TRBJ2-2 TRBV7-7 - TGTGCTAGCAGCTTATCTCAGAACACCGGGGAGCTGTTTTTT CASSLSQNTGELFF
many TRBJ2-6 TRBV10-3 TRBD1 TGTGCCATCAGTTCCGGGACAGTTCGTTCTGGGGCCAACGTCCTGACTTTC CAISSGTVRSGANVLTF
few TRBJ1-4 TRBV6-1 TRBD1 TGTGCCAGCAGGGATCAGGGGGCTGCTGAAAAACTGTTTTTT CASRDQGAAEKLFF
- TRBJ2-1 TRBV12-3/TRBV12-4 TRBD2 TGTGCCAGCGCCGATCCGGGACTAGCGGAGTACAATGAGCAGTTCTTC CASADPGLAEYNEQFF
many TRBJ2-7 TRBV3-1 - TGTGCCACCAAAAAGAAGGGGAGCGGTGGCGAGCAGTACTTC CATKKKGSGGEQYF
few TRBJ1-4 TRBV6-5 - TGTGCCGCAAGGGGGGCGCTCGAGGGTGAAAAACTGTTTTTT CAARGALEGEKLFF
few TRBJ2-2 TRBV28 TRBD2 TGTGCCAGCAGTTCCCAAAGCGGGGGGGCCGATTCCGGGGAGCTGTTTTTT CASSSQSGGADSGELFF
many TRBJ2-1 TRBV7-9 - TGTGCCAGCAGCTTAGTGGGGAAGAGCTCCTACAATGAGCAGTTCTTC CASSLVGKSSYNEQFF
many TRBJ2-1 TRBV7-8 - TGTGCCAGCAGCTTTTCTAGGGGTGAGCAGTTCTTC CASSFSRGEQFF
many TRBJ2-2 TRBV10-3 - TGTGCCATCAGTTCACCTACCGGGGAGCTGTTTTTT CAISSPTGELFF
many TRBJ2-3 TRBV29-1 - TGCAGCGTTGAATGGAGGCACAGGGGCACAGATACGCAGTATTTT CSVEWRHRGTDTQYF
few TRBJ2-1 TRBV20-1 TRBD2 TGCAGTGCTAGAATACTAGCGGGAGGTATTGAGCAGTTCTTC CSARILAGGIEQFF
many TRBJ1-4 TRBV25-1 - TGTGCCAGCGCAGAGTTCACAGGGACGCGGGGGAATGAAAAACTGTTTTTT CASAEFTGTRGNEKLFF
- TRBJ2-1 TRBV7-8 TRBD2 TGTGCCAGCAGCGCTAAAAGCGGGAGCTCCTACAATGAGCAGTTCTTC CASSAKSGSSYNEQFF
few TRBJ2-7 TRBV9 TRBD2 TGTGCCAGCAGCGTGGGGACTATACCGCCGAGCTCCTACGAGCAGTACTTC CASSVGTIPPSSYEQYF
- TRBJ2-4 TRBV4-1 TRBD2 TGCGCCAGCAGCCCTCGGACTAGCGGGTATGAAAACATTCAGTACTTC CASSPRTSGYENIQYF
many TRBJ2-7 TRBV2 - TGTGCCAGCAGAAAAGACCTGGACTTCTCCTACGAGCAGTACTTC CASRKDLDFSYEQYF
few TRBJ2-5 TRBV5-1 TRBD1 TGCGCCAGCAGCCCACCGGGACAGGGTGTAGAGACCCAGTACTTC CASSPPGQGVETQYF
- TRBJ1-1 TRBV5-1 - TGCGCCAGCAGCCTGAAAGCCGGACAGAACACTGAAGCTTTCTTT CASSLKAGQNTEAFF
few TRBJ2-1 TRBV20-1 TRBD2 TGCAGTGCTCCTGGACTAGCGGGGGGGAGAGACTCCTACAATGAGCAGTTCTTC CSAPGLAGGRDSYNEQFF
few TRBJ2-1 TRBV3-1 TRBD1 TGTGCCAGCAGCCAACGGCCGGGACAGGGTCCCTACAATGAGCAGTTCTTC CASSQRPGQGPYNEQFF
- TRBJ2-1 TRBV7-2 TRBD2 TGTGCCAGCAGCTTAGTGTTAGCGGGAGGGAGGAATGAGCAGTTCTTC CASSLVLAGGRNEQFF